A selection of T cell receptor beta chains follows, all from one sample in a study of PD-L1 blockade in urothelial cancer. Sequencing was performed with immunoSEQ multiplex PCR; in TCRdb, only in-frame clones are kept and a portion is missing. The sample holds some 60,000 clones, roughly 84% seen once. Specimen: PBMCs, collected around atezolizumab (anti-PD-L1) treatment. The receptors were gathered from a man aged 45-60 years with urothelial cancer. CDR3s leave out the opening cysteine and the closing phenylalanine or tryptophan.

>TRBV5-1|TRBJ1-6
ASSLAGTEDNSPLH
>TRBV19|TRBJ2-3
ASSIGGTDTQY
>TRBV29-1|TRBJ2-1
SGSGTGHNEQF
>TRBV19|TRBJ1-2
ASSIGTSRGYT
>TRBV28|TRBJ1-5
ASSPGQGNQPQH
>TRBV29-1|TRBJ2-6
SVTIGTGRSSGANVLT
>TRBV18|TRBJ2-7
ASSPDRGLIYEQY
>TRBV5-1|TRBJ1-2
ASSLTQGRYGYT
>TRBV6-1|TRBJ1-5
ASILRTAGQPQH
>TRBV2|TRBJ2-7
ASSEAGTGTYEQY
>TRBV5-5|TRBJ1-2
ASSLSGRSPGGYT
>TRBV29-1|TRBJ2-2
STTRLQGTAGELF
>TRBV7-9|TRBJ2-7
ASSQFSGSSYEQY
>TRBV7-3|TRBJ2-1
ASSFEGYEQF
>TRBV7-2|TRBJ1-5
ASTPGLNQPQH
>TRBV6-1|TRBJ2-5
ASSTGQALERAQY
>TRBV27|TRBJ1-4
ASSIGGQPNEKLF
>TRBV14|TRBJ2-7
ASNRGGNSTYEQY
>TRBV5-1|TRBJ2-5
ASSLRTGGPGQETQY
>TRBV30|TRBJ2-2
AWRGKTGGTGELF
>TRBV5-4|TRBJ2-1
ASSLAGTGGQGQF
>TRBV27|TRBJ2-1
ASSLSQGGYNEQF
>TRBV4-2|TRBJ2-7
ASSYAALGGLGPYEQY
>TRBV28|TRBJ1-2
ASSLGQSYGYT
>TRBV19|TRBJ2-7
ASSSLAGVSYEQY
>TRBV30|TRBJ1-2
AWSRGGPNNYGYT
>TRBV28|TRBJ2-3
ASSFGGGLTDTQY
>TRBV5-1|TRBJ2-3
ASSWTSGTFTDTQY
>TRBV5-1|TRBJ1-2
ASSSWTGKNYGYT
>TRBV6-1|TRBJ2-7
ASSEFPGVSYEQY
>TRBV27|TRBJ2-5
ASSFQRESETQY
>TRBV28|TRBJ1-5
ASSALQGAQPQH
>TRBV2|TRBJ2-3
ASRWGQLDTQY
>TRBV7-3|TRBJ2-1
ASSLDRGSYNEQF
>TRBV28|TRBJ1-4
ASMEGAVEKLF
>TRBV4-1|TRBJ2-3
ASSPALGASTDTQY
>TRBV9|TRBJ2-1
ASSTRQGSGEQF
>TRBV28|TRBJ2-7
ASRLAGGPGEQY
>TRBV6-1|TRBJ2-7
ASSEGGTSGSPEQY
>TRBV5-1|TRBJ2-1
ASSFGTGGVEQF
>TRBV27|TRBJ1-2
ASSLLGQGFYGYT
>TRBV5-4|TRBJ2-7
ASSLDRDEEQY
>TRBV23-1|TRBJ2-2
ASSQTRAAGELF
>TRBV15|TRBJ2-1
ATREAGSSYNEQF
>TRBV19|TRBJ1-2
ASRTGQGFGYT
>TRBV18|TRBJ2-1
ASSPATSGKTEQF
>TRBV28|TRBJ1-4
ASTLRRADLATNEKLF
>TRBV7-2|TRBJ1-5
ASSLGGGIGQPQH
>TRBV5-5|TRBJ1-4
ASSLWLSNEKLF
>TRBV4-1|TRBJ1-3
ASSQPDRDPGNTIY
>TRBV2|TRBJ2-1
ASSMLAGWNEQF
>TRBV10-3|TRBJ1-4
AISESGARNEKLF
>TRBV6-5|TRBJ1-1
ASSVTPNTEAF
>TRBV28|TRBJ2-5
ATLQETQY
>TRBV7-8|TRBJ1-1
ASSRDAAALTEAF